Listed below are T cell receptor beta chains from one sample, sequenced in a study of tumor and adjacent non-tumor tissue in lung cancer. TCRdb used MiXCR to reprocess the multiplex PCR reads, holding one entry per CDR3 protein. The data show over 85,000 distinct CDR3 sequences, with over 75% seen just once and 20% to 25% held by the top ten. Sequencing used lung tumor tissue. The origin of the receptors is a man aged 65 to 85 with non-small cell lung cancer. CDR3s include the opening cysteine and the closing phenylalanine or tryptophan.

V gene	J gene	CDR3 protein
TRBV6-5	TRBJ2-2	CASSYSGLAGEYTWELFF
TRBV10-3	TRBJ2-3	CAISYPGTDMKYF
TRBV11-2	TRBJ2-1	CVSSLHLQDWASYNEQFF
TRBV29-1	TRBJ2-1	CSVGTTGYNEQFF
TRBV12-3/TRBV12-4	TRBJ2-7	CASSFWGGEVGSYEQYF
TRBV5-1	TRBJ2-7	CASSVDRVIYEHYF
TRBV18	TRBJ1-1	CASSQRSDTEAFF
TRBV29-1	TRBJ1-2	CIVLQTGAYSYIF
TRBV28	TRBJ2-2	CASSRLAGDNTGELFF
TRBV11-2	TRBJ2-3	CVTSSRSTDTEYF